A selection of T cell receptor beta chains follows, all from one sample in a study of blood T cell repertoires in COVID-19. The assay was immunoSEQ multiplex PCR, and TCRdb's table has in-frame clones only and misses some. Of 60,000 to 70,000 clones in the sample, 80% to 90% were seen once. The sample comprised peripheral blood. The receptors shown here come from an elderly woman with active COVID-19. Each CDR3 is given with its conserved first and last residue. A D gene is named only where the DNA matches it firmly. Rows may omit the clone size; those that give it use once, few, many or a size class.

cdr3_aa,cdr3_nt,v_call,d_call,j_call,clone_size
CASRLGTSGFTDTQYF,TGCGCCAGCAGGCTGGGGACTAGCGGATTCACAGATACGCAGTATTTT,TRBV5-1,TRBD2,TRBJ2-3,-
CASSVNYNSYNEQFF,TGTGCCAGCAGCGTAAATTATAACTCCTACAATGAGCAGTTCTTC,TRBV3-1/TRBV3-2,-,TRBJ2-1,-
CASSVEGPYNEQFF,TGTGCCAGCAGTGTGGAGGGGCCGTACAATGAGCAGTTCTTC,TRBV2,-,TRBJ2-1,-
CASSLGGPGPSYEQYF,TGTGCCAGCAGCTTGGGGGGGCCCGGGCCCTCCTACGAGCAGTACTTC,TRBV7-8,-,TRBJ2-7,-
CASSQERQGRINNSPLHF,TGCGCCAGCAGCCAAGAGCGACAGGGTAGAATTAATAATTCACCCCTCCACTTT,TRBV4-3,TRBD1,TRBJ1-6,few
CASSPHSGRESTGGNEQFF,TGTGCCAGCAGCCCTCATTCTGGGAGGGAGAGTACGGGTGGCAATGAGCAGTTCTTC,TRBV9,TRBD2,TRBJ2-1,-
CASASASTETNEQFF,TGTGCTAGTGCTTCCGCCTCGACAGAGACCAATGAGCAGTTCTTC,TRBV12-5,-,TRBJ2-1,-
CASSLVLPPDTQYF,TGTGCCAGCAGCTTAGTTCTACCCCCAGATACGCAGTATTTT,TRBV7-6,-,TRBJ2-3,-
CASSLGRAGEQFF,TGCGCCAGCAGCTTGGGACGAGCAGGTGAGCAGTTCTTC,TRBV5-1,-,TRBJ2-1,-
CASSFYRDEAFF,TGTGCCAGCAGCTTCTACCGAGATGAAGCTTTCTTT,TRBV7-9,-,TRBJ1-1,few
CASSLRQGGEAFF,TGTGCCAGCAGCTTAAGACAGGGTGGGGAAGCTTTCTTT,TRBV7-2,TRBD1,TRBJ1-1,-
CASSLAQGRTGELFF,TGTGCCAGCAGCTTAGCTCAGGGCAGGACCGGGGAGCTGTTTTTT,TRBV7-3,-,TRBJ2-2,-
CAISGGLAGESPSTDTQYF,TGTGCCATCAGTGGGGGACTAGCGGGGGAGAGTCCGAGCACAGATACGCAGTATTTT,TRBV10-3,TRBD2,TRBJ2-3,-
CASSESRYRAPGSPLHF,TGCGCCAGCAGTGAGTCTCGATACAGGGCCCCTGGTTCACCCCTCCACTTT,TRBV10-2,-,TRBJ1-6,-
CASSVGQGMKGLFF,TGTGCCAGCAGCGTAGGACAGGGTATGAAGGGACTGTTTTTT,TRBV9,TRBD1,TRBJ1-4,-
CATSRDKGQGTEAFF,TGTGCCACCAGCAGAGATAAGGGGCAGGGGACTGAAGCTTTCTTT,TRBV15,-,TRBJ1-1,-
CASGTRLYAEAFF,TGTGCCAGCGGGACAAGACTTTACGCTGAAGCTTTCTTT,TRBV5-5,-,TRBJ1-1,-
CASSQDGVSLAGGNEQFF,TGTGCCAGCAGCCAAGATGGGGTAAGTCTAGCGGGGGGCAATGAGCAGTTCTTC,TRBV4-2,TRBD2,TRBJ2-1,-
CASSSTGGYTF,TGTGCCAGCTCATCAACAGGGGGCTACACCTTC,TRBV18,-,TRBJ1-2,once
CASSGWGLAGGYQETQYF,TGTGCCAGCAGTGGCTGGGGACTAGCGGGGGGCTACCAAGAGACCCAGTACTTC,TRBV25-1,TRBD2,TRBJ2-5,-
CASSPGQATDTQYF,TGTGCCAGCTCACCGGGACAGGCTACAGATACGCAGTATTTT,TRBV18,TRBD1,TRBJ2-3,-
CATRRGGADTQYF,TGTGCCACCAGGCGGGGGGGCGCAGATACGCAGTATTTT,TRBV24-1,TRBD2,TRBJ2-3,-
CASSQEPSISGYNEQYF,TGCGCCAGCAGCCAAGAACCTTCAATAAGCGGCTATAACGAGCAGTACTTC,TRBV4-3,-,TRBJ2-7,-
CASSQSGGAYNEQFF,TGTGCCAGCAGTCAAAGCGGGGGGGCCTACAATGAGCAGTTCTTC,TRBV2,TRBD2,TRBJ2-1,-
CASSPRTGGYWEQYF,TGTGCCAGCAGCCCTCGGACAGGGGGCTATTGGGAGCAGTACTTC,TRBV11-2,TRBD1,TRBJ2-7,-
CASSNYDRVDQPQHF,TGTGCCAGCAGCAACTATGACAGGGTCGATCAGCCCCAGCATTTT,TRBV5-6,TRBD1,TRBJ1-5,-
CASSFSVNTEAFF,TGTGCCAGCAGCTTTTCAGTAAACACTGAAGCTTTCTTT,TRBV11-3,-,TRBJ1-1,-
CASSLRGENSPLHF,TGTGCCAGCAGCTTACGGGGTGAGAATTCACCCCTCCACTTT,TRBV7-8,-,TRBJ1-6,-
CASSHRGTVTDTQYF,TGTGCCAGCAGTCACAGGGGGACAGTCACAGATACGCAGTATTTT,TRBV28,TRBD1,TRBJ2-3,-
CASSLGVAGNQETQYF,TGTGCTAGCAGCTTAGGGGTAGCGGGGAACCAAGAGACCCAGTACTTC,TRBV7-7,TRBD2,TRBJ2-5,once
CSAVTGGEQYF,TGCAGTGCCGTTACAGGGGGAGAGCAGTACTTC,TRBV20-1,TRBD1,TRBJ2-7,-
CASSIGSGSHTGELFF,TGTGCCAGTAGTATTGGTAGCGGATCCCACACCGGGGAGCTGTTTTTT,TRBV19,-,TRBJ2-2,-
CASSSSGLATSGANVLTF,TGTGCCAGCAGCTCCTCCGGACTAGCGACCTCTGGGGCCAACGTCCTGACTTTC,TRBV7-9,TRBD2,TRBJ2-6,few
CASSLSTGGSPRYF,TGTGCCAGCAGCTTAAGTACAGGGGGTTCCCCCCGGTACTTC,TRBV7-3,TRBD1,TRBJ2-5,-
CASSRGTANEAFF,TGTGCCAGCAGTCGCGGGACAGCGAATGAAGCTTTCTTT,TRBV6-5,TRBD1,TRBJ1-1,-